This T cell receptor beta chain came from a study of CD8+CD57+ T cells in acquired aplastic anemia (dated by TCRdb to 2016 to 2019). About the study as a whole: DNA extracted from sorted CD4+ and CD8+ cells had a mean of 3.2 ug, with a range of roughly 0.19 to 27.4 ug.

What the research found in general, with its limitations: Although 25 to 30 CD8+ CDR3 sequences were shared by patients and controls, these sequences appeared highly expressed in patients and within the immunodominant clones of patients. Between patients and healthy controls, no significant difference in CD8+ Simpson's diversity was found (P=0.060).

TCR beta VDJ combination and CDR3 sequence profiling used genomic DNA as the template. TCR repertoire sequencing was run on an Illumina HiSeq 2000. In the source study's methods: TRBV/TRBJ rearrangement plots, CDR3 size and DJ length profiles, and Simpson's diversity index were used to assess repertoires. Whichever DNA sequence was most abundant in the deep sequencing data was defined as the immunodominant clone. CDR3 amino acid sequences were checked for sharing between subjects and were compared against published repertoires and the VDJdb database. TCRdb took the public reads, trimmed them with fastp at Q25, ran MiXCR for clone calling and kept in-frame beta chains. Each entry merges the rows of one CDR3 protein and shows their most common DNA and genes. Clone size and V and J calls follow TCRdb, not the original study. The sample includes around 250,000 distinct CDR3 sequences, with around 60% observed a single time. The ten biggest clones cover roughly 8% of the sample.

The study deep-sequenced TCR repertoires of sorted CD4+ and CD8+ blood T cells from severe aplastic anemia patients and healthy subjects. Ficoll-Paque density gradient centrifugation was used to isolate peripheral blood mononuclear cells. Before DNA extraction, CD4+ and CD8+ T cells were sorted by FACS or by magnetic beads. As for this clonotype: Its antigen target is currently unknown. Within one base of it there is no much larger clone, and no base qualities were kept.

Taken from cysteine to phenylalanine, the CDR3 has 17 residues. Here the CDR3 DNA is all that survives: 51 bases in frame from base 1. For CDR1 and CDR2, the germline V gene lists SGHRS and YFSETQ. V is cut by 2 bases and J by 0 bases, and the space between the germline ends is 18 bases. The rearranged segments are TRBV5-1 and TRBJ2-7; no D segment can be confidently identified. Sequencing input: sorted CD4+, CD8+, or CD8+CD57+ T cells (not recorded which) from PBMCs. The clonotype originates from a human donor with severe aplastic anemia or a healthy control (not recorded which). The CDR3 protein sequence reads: CASSFRPETKSSYEQYF. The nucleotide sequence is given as TGCGCCAGCAGCTTCCGACCTGAGACAAAAAGCTCCTACGAGCAGTACTTC.